This T cell receptor (beta chain) was sequenced in a study of T cells in Graves' hyperthyroidism and ophthalmopathy. CDR3 length: 19 residues. The trim removed 4 bases at V and 0 bases at J, leaving 14 bases unmatched. Amplification of TCR beta CDR3 regions was performed using RNA transcripts as template. An initial round of RT-PCR targeting the TCR CDR3 relied on the HTBI primer set. TCRdb reprocessed the multiplex PCR reads via MiXCR and lists one record per CDR3 protein. Counted here are around 300,000 distinct CDR3 sequences, 25% to 30% occurring once; the ten biggest clones make up 25% to 30%. The rearrangement links TRBV12-3 or TRBV12-4 to TRBJ2-7; 11 bases fit TRBD1. The sequencing sample was made of blood. The TCR was taken from a man in his forties or fifties with Graves' hyperthyroidism that later progressed to Graves' ophthalmopathy. The CDR3 region has the DNA TGTGCCAGCAGTTCCCGGGACAGGGGGTCGTCGTATGCCTCCTACGAGCAGTACTTC. This codes for CASSSRDRGSSYASYEQYF.